The clone carrying this T cell receptor (beta chain) was observed many times. Its target is unknown. The time point: patch test 3, about 24 weeks after DPC sensitization. Documented treatment: therapeutic diphenylcyclopropenone sensitization with weekly scalp DPC. The germline V gene encodes CDR1 SQVTM and CDR2 ANQGSEA. This CDR3 has 15 residues. Trimming took 3 bases from V and 4 from J, leaving 18 bases between them. The entry originates in a study of human T cells and chemical hapten exposure. Study information: Skin on the upper inner arm, around 2 cm by around 2 cm in size, was sensitized with 2% DPC.

TCRdb re-called the RACE reads with MiXCR, one entry per CDR3 protein. The sample holds 210,000 or so distinct CDR3 sequences, about 22% seen once. Overall study results and limits: Expanded TCRs produced significantly more large CDR3 similarity clusters than controls did.

V and J are TRBV29-1 and TRBJ2-5; perhaps TRBD2 as D (6 bases). The receptor was isolated from a woman between 40 and 55 years old with alopecia areata. Some clones in this sample may be carry-over from other donors' samples. The source was whole blood, collected in connection with sensitization to the hapten diphenylcyclopropenone (DPC). The CDR3 bases are TGCAGCGTTGATTCCCATTTGAGGAGGGGAGAGACCCAGTACTTC. The encoded protein is CSVDSHLRRGETQYF.